The 31 T cell receptor beta chains below all came from one sample that was sequenced in a study of a mutant IDH1 vaccine in newly diagnosed glioma. Only in-frame clones appear in the TCRdb table, and some are missing; sequencing was by immunoSEQ multiplex PCR. Counted here are tens of thousands of clones, roughly 85% occurring once; the ten biggest clones make up approximately 2.1%. Their target antigens are unknown. Time point given: week 23, last vaccination. Topical imiquimod accompanied each vaccine dose, which consisted of 300 ug of mutant IDH1 20-mer peptide. This specimen consisted of PBMCs, obtained from a glioma patient whose treatment included an IDH1 peptide vaccine. These receptors came from a man aged 25 to 45 with glioma. Some clones in this sample may be carry-over from other donors' samples.

The chain couples TRBV27 to TRBJ2-3, with D possibly TRBD1 on 6 matching bases. The CDR3 is 16 amino acids. Trimming removed 1 base from V and 2 bases from J, with 13 bases in between. Germline CDR1 MNHEY, CDR2 SMNVEV (reference sequence). The CDR3 sequence is CASSLLGGWPTDTQYF. The CDR3 coding sequence is TGTGCCAGCAGTTTATTAGGGGGTTGGCCCACAGATACGCAGTATTTT.

The rearrangement uses TRBV4-2 and TRBJ1-1; possibly TRBD1 for D (6 bases). Germline V gives CDR1 LGHNA, CDR2 YNFKEQ. This CDR3 region has 16 residues. Trimming shortened V by 7 bases and J by 4 bases, and 22 bases separated the two germline ends. The CDR3 DNA sequence: TGTGCCAGCAAGGTTAGGGTGGACAGTTACATCACTGAAGCTTTCTTT. It codes for CASKVRVDSYITEAFF.

This clone was seen many times. The CDR3 nucleotides are TGTGCCATCAGTGAAGGGGGGGAGAACACTGAAGCTTTCTTT. Its translation: CAISEGGENTEAFF. This rearrangement joins TRBV10-3 to TRBJ1-1; TRBD1 is a possible D gene (6 bases). Germline CDR1 and CDR2: ENHRY and SYGVKD. The CDR3 spans 14 residues. The ends were cut back, 3 bases at V and 1 base at J, with 9 bases in the middle.

The chain combines TRBV14 with TRBJ2-3; no definite D call. Trimming stripped 4 bases from V and 0 bases from J, with 8 bases between. This CDR3 spans 14 amino acids. Per the germline V gene, CDR1 is SGHDN and CDR2 is FVKESK. The CDR3 nucleotides read TGTGCCAGCAGCCGAACTTGGAGCACAGATACGCAGTATTTT. Amino acids: CASSRTWSTDTQYF.

The chain combines TRBV30 with TRBJ1-1; D is ambiguous. Trimming took off 5 bases at V and 0 bases at J, with 7 bases between the two ends. The CDR3 length is 12 residues. In germline, CDR1 is GTSNPN, CDR2 SVGIG (reference sequence). Here the CDR3 DNA reads TGTGCCTGGCTCCCACTGAACACTGAAGCTTTCTTT. This sequence encodes CAWLPLNTEAFF.

The chain combines TRBV4-3 with TRBJ2-7; a weak D match, TRBD2 (6 bases). This CDR3 is built from 13 residues. From germline, CDR1 is LGHNA and CDR2 YSLEER. Deletions cut 3 bases from V and 6 bases from J, with 12 bases between. CDR3 amino acids: CASSQARRGEQYF. DNA of the CDR3: TGCGCCAGCAGCCAGGCCCGGCGGGGCGAGCAGTACTTC.

The chain combines TRBV10-3 with TRBJ2-1; 8 bases are shared with TRBD2. The CDR3 extends over 16 amino acids. The V and J ends lost 0 bases and 6 bases, in that order; junction bases with no gene match: 7. CDR1 is ENHRY and CDR2 is SYGVKD in the germline V gene. The CDR3 DNA follows: TGTGCCATCAGTGAGTCGAAGCGGGAGCTCTCCAATGAGCAGTTCTTC. Protein sequence: CAISESKRELSNEQFF.

The J gene is TRBJ2-1, the V gene TRBV5-1, with 14 bases lining up with TRBD2. The V gene's germline CDR1 is SGHRS and CDR2 YFSETQ. This CDR3 has 16 amino acids. J lost 9 bases, V lost 2 bases, and 7 bases had no gene match. The CDR3 here is CASSFQGTSGSGEQFF. DNA of the CDR3: TGCGCCAGCAGCTTCCAGGGGACTAGCGGGAGCGGTGAGCAGTTCTTC.

The chain couples TRBV11-2 to TRBJ2-5; D is perhaps TRBD1 (5 bases). The DNA end favors TRBJ2-7, so the J call may be wrong. CDR1 is SGHAT and CDR2 is FQNNGV in the germline V gene. The CDR3 is 13 residues long. This chain's CDR3 is CASSLGAGYEQYF. CDR3 sequence (DNA): TGTGCCAGCAGCTTAGGAGCAGGGTACGAGCAGTACTTC.

The genes are TRBV25-1 and TRBJ2-1, with 13 bases that match TRBD2. The germline V gene encodes CDR1 MGHDK and CDR2 SYGVNS. This CDR3 has 15 amino acids. V lost 6 bases and J lost 6; bases outside the gene matches: 5. The DNA of the CDR3 is TGTGCCAGCAGGAGTCGACTAGCGGGGGGCAATGAGCAGTTCTTC. Protein product: CASRSRLAGGNEQFF.

As to this clone: At one boundary the junction diverges from the germline segment, which might be a read error. The gene calls are TRBV30 and TRBJ1-4, with 11 bases fitting TRBD1. This CDR3 has 14 residues. The germline V gene has CDR1 GTSNPN and CDR2 SVGIG (reference sequence). CDR3: CARRGDRGNEKLFF. The CDR3 DNA reads as TGTGCCCGGAGGGGGGACAGGGGGAATGAAAAACTGTTTTTT.

The chain recombines TRBV7-9 with TRBJ2-1; D gene uncertain. Looked up from germline, CDR1 is SEHNR and CDR2 is FQNEAQ (reference sequence). V was cut by 2 bases and J by 1 base, with 9 bases left in between. This CDR3 contains 15 residues. CDR3 DNA sequence: TGTGCCAGCAGCTTAAGCGAAACGTCCTACAATGAGCAGTTCTTC. Amino acid sequence: CASSLSETSYNEQFF.

This clone showed up just once. The chain is built from TRBV6-5 and TRBJ2-7; unclear D gene. Germline V gives CDR1 MNHEY, CDR2 SVGAGI. Trimming removed 6 bases at V and 3 bases at J, with 6 bases between. CDR3 length: 11 residues. The CDR3 coding sequence is TGTGCCAGCAGGTACGACTACGAGCAGTACTTC. Its protein product is CASRYDYEQYF.

J is TRBJ2-3 and V is TRBV30; the D is unclear. The germline gives CDR1 GTSNPN, CDR2 SVGIG (reference sequence). The V gene lost 5 bases and the J gene lost 7 bases, with 16 bases spanning the gap. The CDR3 is 13 amino acids. CDR3 coding DNA: TGTGCCTGGGAACAACTTATTGGCAATACGCAGTATTTT. This encodes CAWEQLIGNTQYF.

The V call is TRBV28, the J call TRBJ1-2, with TRBD1 as a possible D gene (5 bases). Trimming took off 5 bases at V and 7 bases at J, with 23 bases between the two ends. The germline CDR1 and CDR2 sequences are MDHEN and SYDVKM. This CDR3 has 16 amino acids. CDR3 nucleotides: TGTGCCAGCAGTCCCATGCGACCCCAGGTCGGGGGTGGCTACACCTTC. Protein product: CASSPMRPQVGGGYTF.

This clone has only a few counts. The genes are TRBV18 and TRBJ1-5, with D possibly matching TRBD1 (5 bases). Trimming shortened V by 6 bases and J by 3 bases, and 9 bases separated the two germline ends. The CDR3 consists of 13 residues. Looked up from germline, CDR1 is KGHSH and CDR2 is LQKENI. The CDR3 spells CASSPGHNQPQHF. CDR3 DNA: TGTGCCAGCTCTCCGGGGCACAATCAGCCCCAGCATTTT.

V and J are TRBV7-2 and TRBJ2-7, with a weak D call TRBD2 (5 bases). Trimming took 1 base from V and 3 from J, leaving 13 bases between them. Germline values: CDR1 SGHTA, CDR2 FQGNSA. This CDR3 is built from 15 residues. The CDR3 reads CASSLDVGEGYEQYF. The CDR3 DNA reads as TGTGCCAGCAGCTTAGATGTGGGAGAGGGCTACGAGCAGTACTTC.

The chain combines TRBV7-8 with TRBJ2-1; tentatively, D is TRBD1 (6 bases). CDR1 is SGHVS, CDR2 FQNEAQ, per germline. This CDR3 region has 15 residues. V shed 2 bases and J shed 9 bases, with 17 bases lying between them. In DNA, the CDR3 is TGTGCCAGCAGCTTAAGGGGGACAAAAATGGGTGAGCAGTTCTTC. This sequence encodes CASSLRGTKMGEQFF.

This clone was recorded once. V gene TRBV5-5 combines with J gene TRBJ2-3; D gene ambiguous. CDR3 size: 14 residues. Trimming took 2 bases from V and 2 from J, leaving 9 bases between them. From germline, CDR1 is SGHKS and CDR2 YYEKEE (reference sequence). In nucleotides, the CDR3 is TGTGCCAGCAGCTTTAGCCCCGACACAGATACGCAGTATTTT. Its protein is CASSFSPDTDTQYF.

This clone occurred once. The chain uses TRBV30 and TRBJ2-7; tentatively, D is TRBD2 (5 bases). Germline V CDR1 and CDR2: GTSNPN, SVGIG (reference sequence). Deletions cut 2 bases from V and 1 base from J, with 9 bases between. This CDR3 comprises 13 residues. The CDR3 sequence: CAWSSGRSYEQYF. The CDR3 nucleotides are TGTGCCTGGAGTAGCGGCAGATCCTACGAGCAGTACTTC.

This sequence joins TRBV28 and TRBJ1-6; D is unclear. There are 11 residues in the CDR3. Germline values: CDR1 MDHEN, CDR2 SYDVKM. V shed 6 bases and J shed 5 bases, with 2 bases lying between them. DNA for the CDR3: TGTGCCAGCAGAAATAATTCACCCCTCCACTTT. Residues: CASRNNSPLHF.

The chain combines TRBV10-1 with TRBJ2-1; unclear D gene. V lost 0 bases, J lost 7 bases, and 10 bases lay in between. Germline CDR1 WNHNN, CDR2 SYGVQD (reference sequence). This CDR3 is 14 amino acids long. The CDR3 protein is CASSESWSGNEQFF. CDR3 bases: TGCGCCAGCAGTGAGTCGTGGTCCGGGAATGAGCAGTTCTTC.

This clone was observed a handful of times. The V and J genes are TRBV7-2 and TRBJ2-2; D is unresolved. V was trimmed by 5 bases and J by 0 bases, leaving 7 bases between them. Germline CDR1 reads SGHTA; CDR2 reads FQGNSA. CDR3 size: 14 residues. CDR3 in amino acids: CASSLLPNTGELFF. CDR3 in DNA: TGTGCCAGCAGCCTTCTACCGAACACCGGGGAGCTGTTTTTT.

This chain uses TRBV7-3 with TRBJ2-1; D uncertain. CDR1 is SGHTA and CDR2 is FQGTGA in the germline V gene. V shed 4 bases and J shed 7 bases, with 11 bases lying between them. The CDR3 is 13 residues long. The CDR3, as DNA: TGTGCCAGCAGCTCTGAACGCAGGAATGAGCAGTTCTTC. Protein product: CASSSERRNEQFF.

This chain joins TRBV27 and TRBJ2-2, with no clear D. The CDR3 has 12 amino acids. Trimming removed 5 bases from V and 2 bases from J, with 3 bases in between. Germline V gene data show CDR1 as MNHEY and CDR2 as SMNVEV (reference sequence). CDR3 nucleotides: TGTGCCAGCAGTCCAAACACCGGGGAGCTGTTTTTT. Its translation is CASSPNTGELFF.

CDR3 region: CASSLTDLGVYNEQFF. DNA for the CDR3: TGTGCCAGCAGCTTGACGGATCTGGGGGTATACAATGAGCAGTTCTTC. The V gene is TRBV5-5, the J gene TRBJ2-1; either TRBD1 or TRBD2 may fit D (5 bases each). The CDR3 contains 16 residues. Between the trimmed V and J ends, which lost 1 base and 4 bases, there was a span of 15 bases. The germline gives CDR1 SGHKS, CDR2 YYEKEE (reference sequence).

The CDR3 spells CASSLRTGAFSGANVLTF. CDR3 sequence (DNA): TGTGCCAGCAGCTTAAGGACAGGGGCCTTCTCTGGGGCCAACGTCCTGACTTTC. The V and J genes are TRBV7-9 and TRBJ2-6; 9 positions match TRBD1. The CDR3 extends over 18 amino acids. Losses at the gene ends were 2 bases for V and 0 bases for J; bases not matched to a gene: 5. Per the germline V gene, CDR1 is SEHNR and CDR2 is FQNEAQ (reference sequence).

The J gene is TRBJ2-5, the V gene TRBV19; D is unclear. CDR3 size: 16 residues. CDR1 is LNHDA and CDR2 is SQIVND in the germline V gene (reference sequence). The germline V and J ends were trimmed by 3 bases and 2 bases, with 16 bases remaining between them. The chain's CDR3 is CASSIRRELSQETQYF. CDR3 DNA: TGTGCCAGTAGTATCCGCCGTGAGCTATCACAAGAGACCCAGTACTTC.

This chain joins TRBV5-4 and TRBJ1-2, with TRBD1 matching 10 bases. V shed 2 bases, J shed 5 bases, and the junction held 6 bases outside the gene matches. Germline V gene sequence: CDR1 SGHNT, CDR2 YYREEE (reference sequence). CDR3 length: 15 amino acids. The CDR3 spells CASSFRQGAFYGYTF. CDR3 nucleotides: TGTGCCAGCAGCTTCCGACAGGGGGCTTTTTATGGCTACACCTTC.

CDR3 residues: CASSLGAGRGDTQYF. DNA for the CDR3: TGTGCCAGCAGCTTAGGAGCGGGTCGGGGAGATACGCAGTATTTT. The rearrangement joins TRBV11-3 to TRBJ2-3, with D perhaps TRBD2 (6 bases). The CDR3 has 15 amino acids. V dropped 1 base and J dropped 5 bases, with 13 bases sitting between them. CDR1 is SGHNT, CDR2 YENEEA, per germline.

This chain joins TRBV18 and TRBJ2-7; D unresolved. Germline values: CDR1 KGHSH, CDR2 LQKENI. CDR3 size: 15 residues. The V gene lost 2 bases and the J gene lost 3 bases, with 14 bases spanning the gap. The chain's CDR3 is CASSPVPGQNYEQYF. The CDR3, as DNA: TGTGCCAGCTCACCAGTACCCGGCCAGAACTACGAGCAGTACTTC. Supplemented by reference TRBV18 and TRBJ2-7, the full variable domain reads NAGVMQNPRHLVRRRGQEARLRCSPMKGHSHVYWYRQLPEEGLKFMVYLQKENIIDESGMPKERFSAEFPKEGPSILRIQQVVRGDSAAYFCASSPVPGQNYEQYFGPGTRLTVT.